This T cell receptor (beta chain) was recovered during a study of T-cell memory formation after mild COVID-19. Whole-study context: TCR clusters were mostly donor specific.

Findings and caveats of the study: The study detected some responding clones in pre-infection memory, suggesting cross-reactive memory joined. Largely, contracting CD4+ clones fell within CM and EM, and contracting CD8+ clones within EMRA.

This clonotype appeared a few times. Its target is unknown. Constant-segment primers served in 5'RACE that generated TCR alpha and TCR beta cDNA libraries bearing sample barcodes and UMIs. Each CDR3 protein is one row after TCRdb ran MiXCR on the 5' RACE reads. Of roughly 120,000 distinct CDR3 sequences listed, 16% were seen once; the top ten hold approximately 15%. CDR3 length equals 15 residues. Germline V gives CDR1 SGHTA, CDR2 FQGNSA. Trimming cost V 1 base and J 2 bases, with 12 bases left between them. The receptor was derived from an adult woman who had mild COVID-19 (a few samples of this study predate the infection). Cell type and time point are not known. The rearrangement links TRBV7-2 to TRBJ2-7; D uncertain. Specimen: PBMCs or a T cell subset sorted from them (not recorded which). CDR3 sequence: CASSLGFASTYEQYF. The CDR3 bases are TGTGCCAGCAGCTTAGGGTTTGCCAGCACCTACGAGCAGTACTTC.